This T cell receptor (beta chain) was captured in a study of identical twins. From the 5' RACE reads, TCRdb called clonotypes with MiXCR, one entry per CDR3 protein. The table includes 450,000 to 600,000 distinct CDR3 sequences, around 22% detected once. This clonotype came up a few times. Its antigen is still unknown. Regarding the study as a whole: Invariant MAIT and iNKT cells are populations that could partly confound zero-insertion analyses.

These same records also appear under a second study, on yellow fever vaccine responses in identical twins.

The source of this sequence is a woman between 18 and 29 years old in good health. The sample was CD4+ T cells sorted from blood.

CDR3 in DNA: TGTGCCAGCAGTGAAGGATCTAGCGGGAGAGGGTCAGATACGCAGTATTTT. Encoded protein: CASSEGSSGRGSDTQYF. This sequence joins TRBV2 and TRBJ2-3; 10 bases align to TRBD2. Trimming cost V 1 base and J 4 bases; bases outside gene matches: 8. Germline V gene data show CDR1 as SNHLY and CDR2 as FYNNEI. The CDR3 is 17 residues long.